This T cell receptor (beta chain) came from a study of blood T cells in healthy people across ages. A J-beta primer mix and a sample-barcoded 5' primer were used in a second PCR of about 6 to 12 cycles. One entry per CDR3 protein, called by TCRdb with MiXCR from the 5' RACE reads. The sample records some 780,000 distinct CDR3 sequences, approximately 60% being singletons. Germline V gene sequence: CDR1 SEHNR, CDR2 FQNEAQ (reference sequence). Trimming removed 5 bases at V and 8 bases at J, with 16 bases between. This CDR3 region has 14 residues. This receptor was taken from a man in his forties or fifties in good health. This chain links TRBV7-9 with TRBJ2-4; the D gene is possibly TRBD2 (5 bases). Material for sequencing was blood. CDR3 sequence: CASSPGVGMDIQYF. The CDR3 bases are TGTGCCAGCAGCCCCGGGGTGGGGATGGACATTCAGTACTTC.